Shown below are 18 T cell receptor beta chains from a single sample sequenced in a study of T cells expressing NK-cell markers. TCRdb re-called the 5' RACE reads and shows each CDR3 protein once, DNA omitted. In total, the table holds 250,000 to 300,000 distinct CDR3 sequences. Sequenced sample: blood T cells: a sorted CD56 or NKG2C T cell subset, CD4+ or CD8+ T cells, or bulk PBMC T cells (not recorded which). These receptor sequences come from a man aged 18 to 29 in good health.

The CDR3 here is CASSYHTKTTGELFF. This rearrangement joins TRBV12-3 or TRBV12-4 to TRBJ2-2. This CDR3 is built from 15 residues.

The V and J genes are TRBV5-6 and TRBJ2-5; absent DNA, TCRdb's TRBD2 call cannot be checked. Germline V gives CDR1 SGHDT, CDR2 YYEEEE. The CDR3 is 14 residues long. CDR3 in amino acids: CASSLGSSQETQYF.

The rearrangement joins TRBV19 to TRBJ2-1; TCRdb indicates TRBD2, and absent DNA this call remains unverified. CDR1 and CDR2 (germline): LNHDA, SQIVND (reference sequence). This CDR3 has 13 amino acids. The CDR3 here is CASSIRGEGGQFF.

The chain joins TRBV29-1 to TRBJ2-1; there is no DNA to check the TCRdb D call of TRBD2. The V gene's germline CDR1 is SQVTM and CDR2 ANQGSEA. The CDR3 extends over 12 amino acids. The CDR3 protein is CSVEVRGFEQFF.

V and J are TRBV20-1 and TRBJ2-1; with no DNA, the TCRdb D assignment of TRBD2 cannot be verified. Germline CDR1 is DFQATT and CDR2 is SNEGSKA (reference sequence). The CDR3 is made up of 13 amino acids. The CDR3 loop reads CSVLGVSYNEQFF.

V and J are TRBV5-8 and TRBJ2-7; TCRdb selects TRBD2, and the lack of DNA leaves this call unchecked. CDR3 length equals 15 residues. Germline CDR1 and CDR2: SGHTS and YDEGEE. The CDR3 region is CASSLVGTPSYEQYF.

This rearrangement joins TRBV20-1 to TRBJ2-5; checking the TCRdb D call of TRBD2 is not possible without DNA. The germline V gene has CDR1 DFQATT and CDR2 SNEGSKA (reference sequence). The CDR3 runs 16 residues. The CDR3 protein is CSAMASGRVGSETQYF.

The rearrangement joins TRBV27 to TRBJ1-2; TCRdb lists TRBD1, though no DNA is available to test this call. Germline V gene sequence: CDR1 MNHEY, CDR2 SMNVEV (reference sequence). This CDR3 is built from 17 residues. The CDR3 spells CASSLWGSTQQTYGYTF.

The CDR3 protein is CSAEMSGANVLTF. This chain uses TRBV29-1 with TRBJ2-6. CDR3 length: 13 residues. Germline loops: CDR1 SQVTM, CDR2 ANQGSEA.

This chain uses TRBV12-3 or TRBV12-4 with TRBJ2-5; the D gene TCRdb calls, TRBD1, cannot be checked with no DNA. This CDR3 comprises 16 residues. CDR3 residues: CASSLGQGRYLETQYF.

The CDR3 here is CATSIGPQSSYNEQFF. J is TRBJ2-1 and V is TRBV15. CDR1 is LNHNV, CDR2 YYDKDF, per germline (reference sequence). This CDR3 contains 16 residues.

This chain uses TRBV4-1 with TRBJ2-5; checking the TCRdb D call of TRBD2 is not possible without DNA. Germline V gives CDR1 MGHRA, CDR2 YSYEKL. CDR3 length: 15 amino acids. The CDR3 loop is CASSQVGLRQETQYF.

The V and J genes are TRBV29-1 and TRBJ2-5; absent DNA, TCRdb's TRBD2 call cannot be checked. The CDR3 runs to 16 residues. Germline values: CDR1 SQVTM, CDR2 ANQGSEA. The CDR3 protein is CSGVGPSGMRQETQYF.

The chain recombines TRBV7-9 with TRBJ2-7. Germline CDR1 is SEHNR and CDR2 is FQNEAQ (reference sequence). The CDR3 is 13 amino acids. CDR3 protein: CASSMRPNYEQYF.

The chain couples TRBV18 to TRBJ1-6; the D call of TRBD1 rests on TCRdb alone, since no DNA is present to check it. The germline CDR1 and CDR2 sequences are KGHSH and LQKENI. The CDR3 extends over 15 amino acids. CDR3 sequence reads: CASSPKTGLNSPLHF.

The chain carries TRBV11-2 and TRBJ2-2; with no DNA, the TCRdb D assignment of TRBD1 cannot be verified. CDR1 is SGHAT and CDR2 is FQNNGV in the germline V gene. The CDR3 is made up of 16 amino acids. CDR3 sequence: CASSHKDSSNTGELFF.

V gene TRBV5-1 combines with J gene TRBJ2-1; the TCRdb D gene call, TRBD2, has no DNA to confirm it. Looked up from germline, CDR1 is SGHRS and CDR2 is YFSETQ. The CDR3 sequence is 16 residues long. CDR3 amino acids: CASSQPRLAGVSEQFF. The full variable domain, rest sourced from reference TRBV5-1 and TRBJ2-1, is KAGVTQTPRYLIKTRGQQVTLSCSPISGHRSVSWYQQTPGQGLQFLFEYFSETQRNKGNFPGRFSGRQFSNSRSEMNVSTLELGDSALYLCASSQPRLAGVSEQFFGPGTRLTVL.

The rearrangement links TRBV29-1 to TRBJ2-5. The CDR3 covers 14 residues. Germline assignment: CDR1 SQVTM and CDR2 ANQGSEA. The CDR3 sequence is CSAPGSLGQETQYF.